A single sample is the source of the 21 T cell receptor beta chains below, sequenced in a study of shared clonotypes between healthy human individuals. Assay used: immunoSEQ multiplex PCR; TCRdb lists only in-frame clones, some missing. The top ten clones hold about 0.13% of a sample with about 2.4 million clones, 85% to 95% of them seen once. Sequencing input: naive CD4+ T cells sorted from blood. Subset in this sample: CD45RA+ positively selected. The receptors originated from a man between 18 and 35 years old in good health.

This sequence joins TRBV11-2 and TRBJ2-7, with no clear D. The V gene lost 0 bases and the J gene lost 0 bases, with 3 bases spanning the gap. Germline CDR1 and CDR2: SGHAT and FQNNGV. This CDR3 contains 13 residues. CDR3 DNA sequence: TGTGCCAGCAGCTTAGATTACTCCTACGAGCAGTACTTC. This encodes CASSLDYSYEQYF.

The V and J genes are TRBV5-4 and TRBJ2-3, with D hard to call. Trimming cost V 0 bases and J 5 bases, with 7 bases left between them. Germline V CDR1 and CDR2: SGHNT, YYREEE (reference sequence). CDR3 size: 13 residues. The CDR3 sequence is CASSLVSVDTQYF. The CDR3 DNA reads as TGTGCCAGCAGCTTGGTGTCAGTAGATACGCAGTATTTT. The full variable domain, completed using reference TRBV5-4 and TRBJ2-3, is ETGVTQSPTHLIKTRGQQVTLRCSSQSGHNTVSWYQQALGQGPQFIFQYYREEENGRGNFPPRFSGLQFPNYSSELNVNALELDDSALYLCASSLVSVDTQYFGPGTRLTVL.

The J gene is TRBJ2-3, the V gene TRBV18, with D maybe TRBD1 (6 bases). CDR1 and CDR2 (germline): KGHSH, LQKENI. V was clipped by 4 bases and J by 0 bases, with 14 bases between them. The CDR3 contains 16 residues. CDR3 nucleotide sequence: TGTGCCAGCTCACTTTACAGGGTTTCTAGCACAGATACGCAGTATTTT. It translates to CASSLYRVSSTDTQYF.

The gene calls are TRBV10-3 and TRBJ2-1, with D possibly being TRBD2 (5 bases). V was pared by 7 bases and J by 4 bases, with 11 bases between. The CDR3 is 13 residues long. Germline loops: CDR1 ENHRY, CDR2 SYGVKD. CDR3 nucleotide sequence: TGTGCCATCAAGGACGGGAATTACAATGAGCAGTTCTTC. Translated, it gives CAIKDGNYNEQFF.

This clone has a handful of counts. Here the CDR3 reads CASSGALGDTEAFF. CDR3 sequence (DNA): TGTGCCAGCAGTGGAGCCTTGGGGGACACTGAAGCTTTCTTT. V gene TRBV2 combines with J gene TRBJ1-1, with D perhaps TRBD1 (5 bases). CDR1 is SNHLY, CDR2 FYNNEI, per germline. Trimming left V 4 bases short and J 3 bases short, with 12 bases between. This CDR3 is 14 amino acids long.

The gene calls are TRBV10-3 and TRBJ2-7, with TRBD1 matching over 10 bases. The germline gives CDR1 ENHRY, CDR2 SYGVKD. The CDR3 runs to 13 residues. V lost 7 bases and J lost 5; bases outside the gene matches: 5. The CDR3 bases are TGTGCCATCAAAGGGACAGGGGAAAACGAGCAGTACTTC. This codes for CAIKGTGENEQYF.

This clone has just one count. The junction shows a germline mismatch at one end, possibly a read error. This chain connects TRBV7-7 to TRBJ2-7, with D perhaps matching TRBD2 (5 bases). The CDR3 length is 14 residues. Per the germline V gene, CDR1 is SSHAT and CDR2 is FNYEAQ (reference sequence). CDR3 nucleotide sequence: TGTGCTAGCAGCCCAGCGGTGGGTTCCTACGAGCAGTACTTC. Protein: CASSPAVGSYEQYF.

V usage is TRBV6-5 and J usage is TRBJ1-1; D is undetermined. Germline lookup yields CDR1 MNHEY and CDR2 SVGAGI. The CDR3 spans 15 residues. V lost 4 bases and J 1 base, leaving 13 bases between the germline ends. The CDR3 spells CASSSLTFQNTEAFF. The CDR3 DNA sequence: TGTGCCAGCAGTTCTCTTACTTTTCAGAACACTGAAGCTTTCTTT.

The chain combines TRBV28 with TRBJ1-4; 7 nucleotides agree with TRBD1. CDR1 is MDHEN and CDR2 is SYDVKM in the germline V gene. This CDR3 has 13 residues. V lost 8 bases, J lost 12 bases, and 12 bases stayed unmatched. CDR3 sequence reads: CASDRDPGGELFF. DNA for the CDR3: TGTGCCAGCGACAGGGACCCGGGAGGGGAACTGTTTTTT.

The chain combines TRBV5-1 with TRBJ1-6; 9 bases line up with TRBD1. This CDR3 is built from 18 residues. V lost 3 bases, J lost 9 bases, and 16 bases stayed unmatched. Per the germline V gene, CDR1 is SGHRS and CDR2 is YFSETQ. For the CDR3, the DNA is TGCGCCAGCAGCTCGAAGGGGGGACAGGGAACCTCTACTTCACCCCTCCACTTT. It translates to CASSSKGGQGTSTSPLHF.

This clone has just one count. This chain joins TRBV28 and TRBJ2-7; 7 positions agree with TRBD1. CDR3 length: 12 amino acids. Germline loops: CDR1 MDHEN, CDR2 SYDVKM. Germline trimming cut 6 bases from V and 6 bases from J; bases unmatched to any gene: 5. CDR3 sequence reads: CASSPRQGEQYF. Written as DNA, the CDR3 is TGTGCCAGCAGCCCTCGACAGGGCGAGCAGTACTTC.

The CDR3 DNA follows: TGTGCCTGCGGCGCCCGCTCTGGGGCCAACGTCCTGACTTTC. It encodes CACGARSGANVLTF. The chain uses TRBV7-9 and TRBJ2-6; D remains ambiguous. The germline gives CDR1 SEHNR, CDR2 FQNEAQ (reference sequence). Trimming took 11 bases from V and 0 from J, leaving 11 bases between them. There are 14 residues in the CDR3.

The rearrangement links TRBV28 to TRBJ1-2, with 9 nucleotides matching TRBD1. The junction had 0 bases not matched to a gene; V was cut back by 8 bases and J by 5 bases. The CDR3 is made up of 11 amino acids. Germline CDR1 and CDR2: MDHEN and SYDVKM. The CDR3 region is CASGTGYGYTF. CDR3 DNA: TGTGCCAGCGGGACAGGGTATGGCTACACCTTC.

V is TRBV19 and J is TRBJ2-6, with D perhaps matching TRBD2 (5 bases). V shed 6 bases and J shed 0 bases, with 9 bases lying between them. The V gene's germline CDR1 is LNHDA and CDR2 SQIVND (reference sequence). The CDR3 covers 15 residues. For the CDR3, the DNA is TGTGCCAGTAGAGCGGCAAGCTCTGGGGCCAACGTCCTGACTTTC. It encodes CASRAASSGANVLTF.

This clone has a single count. The CDR3 DNA reads TGCGCCAGCAGCCAGGCTGCGACGGCTGGTTATGGCTACACCTTC. This gives the protein CASSQAATAGYGYTF. V usage is TRBV4-3 and J usage is TRBJ1-2; D gene unclear. Germline loops: CDR1 LGHNA, CDR2 YSLEER. Trimming left V 3 bases short and J 5 bases short, with 16 bases between. The CDR3 is 15 residues long.

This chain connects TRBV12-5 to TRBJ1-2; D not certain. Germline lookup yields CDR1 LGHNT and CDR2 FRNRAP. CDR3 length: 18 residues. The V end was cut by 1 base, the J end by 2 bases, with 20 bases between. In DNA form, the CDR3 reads TGTGCTAGTGGTTTGGACCGGGAACGGCGCAAGGGAAACTATGGCTACACCTTC. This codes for CASGLDRERRKGNYGYTF.

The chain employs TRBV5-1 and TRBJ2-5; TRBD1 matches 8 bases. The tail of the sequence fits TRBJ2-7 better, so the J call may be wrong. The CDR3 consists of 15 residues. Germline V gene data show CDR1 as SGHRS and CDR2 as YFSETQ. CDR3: CASSLYRGNYDEQYF. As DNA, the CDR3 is TGCGCCAGCAGCTTGTACAGGGGGAACTATGACGAGCAGTACTTC.

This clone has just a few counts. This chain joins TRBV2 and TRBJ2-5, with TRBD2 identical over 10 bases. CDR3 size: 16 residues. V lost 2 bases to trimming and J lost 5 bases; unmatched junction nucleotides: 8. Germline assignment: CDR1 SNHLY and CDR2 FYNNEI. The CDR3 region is CASSEIWLAGDETQYF. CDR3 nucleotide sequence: TGTGCCAGCAGTGAAATTTGGCTAGCGGGGGATGAGACCCAGTACTTC.

CDR3: CASSDPTGSNEQFF. The CDR3 nucleotides read TGTGCCAGCAGTGACCCGACAGGGAGCAATGAGCAGTTCTTC. The chain carries TRBV6-1 and TRBJ2-1, with 7 positions matching TRBD1. The ends lost 3 bases at V and 6 bases at J; junction bases unmatched: 5. Per germline, CDR1 MNHNS and CDR2 SASEGT. This CDR3 region has 14 residues.

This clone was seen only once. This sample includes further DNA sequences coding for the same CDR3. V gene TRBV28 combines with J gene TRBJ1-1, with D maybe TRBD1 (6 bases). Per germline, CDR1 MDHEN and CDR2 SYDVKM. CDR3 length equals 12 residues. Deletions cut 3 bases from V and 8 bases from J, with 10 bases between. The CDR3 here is CASSLGQGEAFF. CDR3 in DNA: TGTGCCAGCAGTTTGGGTCAGGGGGAAGCTTTCTTT.

CDR3: CASSLGFQETQYF. The CDR3 DNA is TGTGCCAGCAGCTTGGGATTTCAAGAGACCCAGTACTTC. V and J are TRBV5-6 and TRBJ2-5; D is unresolved. The CDR3 totals 13 residues. Germline V lookup: CDR1 SGHDT, CDR2 YYEEEE. V was pared by 0 bases and J by 2 bases, with 5 bases between.